These T cell receptor beta chains were read from a single sample in a study of shared T cell receptors in the human thymus. The table came from immunoSEQ multiplex PCR; TCRdb's copy has only in-frame clones and leaves some out. The repertoire holds about 610,000 clones, with 85% to 90% as singletons. The sample was also reused in another study, on human thymus T cells.

The sample taken for sequencing was thymocytes. Receptors originate from a boy less than two years old with a congenital heart defect. Both conserved end residues are part of each CDR3. D genes are given only for firm matches.

TRBJ1-1 . TRBV6-5 CASSTRLKILTEAFF TGTGCCAGCAGTACCCGACTTAAAATACTCACTGAAGCTTTCTTT
TRBJ2-3 . TRBV10-1 CASSEGGDTQYF TGCGCCAGCAGTGAGGGGGGGGATACGCAGTATTTT
TRBJ2-7 . TRBV7-2 CASSLWGERRAHEQYF TGTGCCAGCAGCTTATGGGGGGAACGGAGAGCCCACGAGCAGTACTTC
TRBJ1-5 . TRBV5-8 CASSPDTYYSNQPQHF TGTGCCAGCAGCCCCGACACCTATTATAGCAATCAGCCCCAGCATTTT
TRBJ1-2 TRBD1 TRBV11-2 CASSPDRVNYGYTF TGTGCCAGCAGCCCGGACAGGGTGAACTATGGCTACACCTTC
TRBJ2-2 . TRBV5-1 CASSFPPGAGELFF TGCGCCAGCAGCTTCCCTCCAGGGGCCGGGGAGCTGTTTTTT
TRBJ1-2 TRBD1 TRBV7-3 CASSSQQGSGYTF TGTGCCAGCAGCTCTCAACAGGGGTCCGGCTACACCTTC
TRBJ2-4 TRBD1 TRBV4-3 CASSQVGRQGPLLAKNIQYF TGCGCCAGCAGCCAAGTTGGGCGACAGGGGCCCCTTCTAGCCAAAAACATTCAGTACTTC
TRBJ2-1 TRBD2 TRBV7-9 CASSLVGGPTEQFF TGTGCCAGCAGCTTAGTGGGAGGGCCTACTGAGCAGTTCTTC
TRBJ2-3 TRBD2 TRBV27 CASSLWASGGTDTQYF TGTGCCAGCAGTTTATGGGCTAGCGGGGGCACAGATACGCAGTATTTT
TRBJ2-4 TRBD2 TRBV5-1 CASGSGGTKNIQYF TGCGCCAGCGGTAGCGGGGGGACCAAAAACATTCAGTACTTC
TRBJ2-7 . TRBV7-2 CASSLVMSAIYEQYF TGTGCCAGCAGCCTTGTTATGAGCGCCATCTACGAGCAGTACTTC
TRBJ2-1 . TRBV25-1 CASSERIGNNEQFF TGTGCCAGCAGTGAGAGGATCGGTAACAATGAGCAGTTCTTC